A selection of T cell receptor beta chains follows, all from one sample in a study of technical replicates of blood from a few donors. Profiling relied on immunoSEQ multiplex PCR, and the TCRdb table lists in-frame clones only, not all of them. The sample carries roughly 61,000 clones, less than 98% recorded once. Sequencing was performed on T cells isolated from PBMCs. The receptors here all came from a human donor in good health. CDR3s include the opening cysteine and the closing phenylalanine or tryptophan. A D gene is named only where the DNA matches it firmly. Clone size is not always given. Where it is, it says once, few, many or a class for expanded clones.

d_call j_call v_call clone_size cdr3_nt cdr3_aa
TRBD1 TRBJ1-1 TRBV13 once TGTGCCAGCAGCTTTCTTTCCGGGACAGGGACTGAAGCTTTCTTT CASSFLSGTGTEAFF
TRBD1 TRBJ2-5 TRBV5-1 - TGCGCCAGCCGCCGCTCCCGGACAGGGGGAGAGACCCAGTACTTC CASRRSRTGGETQYF
TRBD1 TRBJ2-6 TRBV19 - TGTGCCAGTAGTATGGGGACAGGCTTCCGCTCTGGGGCCAACGTCCTGACTTTC CASSMGTGFRSGANVLTF
TRBD1 TRBJ2-2 TRBV28 - TGTGCCAGCAGTTTCGAAGTTCTACAGGGGGCTGACACCGGGGAGCTGTTTTTT CASSFEVLQGADTGELFF
TRBD1 TRBJ2-2 TRBV5-1 - TGCGCCAGCAGCGTGACCGGGACAGGGCTTACCGGGGAGCTGTTTTTT CASSVTGTGLTGELFF
- TRBJ1-1 TRBV11-3 once TGTGCCAGCAGCCTCCAGGGAAACACTGAAGCTTTCTTT CASSLQGNTEAFF
TRBD1 TRBJ1-2 TRBV13 - TGTGCCAGCAGCTTACTGGACAGGTCCTATGGCTACACCTTC CASSLLDRSYGYTF
- TRBJ2-5 TRBV2 once TGTGCCAGCAGTGAAGCCTGGAGGGAGACCCAGTACTTC CASSEAWRETQYF
- TRBJ2-4 TRBV28 - TGTGCCAGCAGTTTACGCGGAGCCCTAGCCAAAAACATTCAGTACTTC CASSLRGALAKNIQYF
TRBD2 TRBJ2-2 TRBV19 - TGTGCCTCCGAGCCGGGAGGGCCTAATAGCGGGGAGCTGTTTTTT CASEPGGPNSGELFF
- TRBJ2-2 TRBV19 - TGTGCCACCGGGACTCGGTACGGGGAGCTGTTTTTT CATGTRYGELFF
TRBD2 TRBJ2-3 TRBV6-4 - TGTGCCAGCAGTGTTCGGGGGGGAGATACGCAGTATTTT CASSVRGGDTQYF
- TRBJ1-1 TRBV19 - TGTGCCAGTAGTATCGGTCTAAACGCGGCTTTCTTT CASSIGLNAAFF
- TRBJ2-5 TRBV20-1 - TGCAGTGCTCGGTCCTCAGAGACCCAGTACTTC CSARSSETQYF
- TRBJ2-2 TRBV29-1 - TGCAGCGTGCAGGACAGCGCCCGGCAGGCCGGGGAGCTGTTTTTT CSVQDSARQAGELFF
TRBD1 TRBJ2-7 TRBV19 - TGTGCCAGTAGAAGGACAGGGGGCGACGAGCAGTACTTC CASRRTGGDEQYF
TRBD1 TRBJ2-1 TRBV4-2 once TGTGCCAGCAGCCGAAAGGGGGCCGATGACTGGGAGCGCCGTGAGCAGTTCTTC CASSRKGADDWERREQFF
- TRBJ2-5 TRBV28 - TGTGCCAGCAGTCTCACTCATGAGACCCAGTACTTC CASSLTHETQYF
- TRBJ1-5 TRBV19 - TGTGCCAGTATCCCGGATCAGGGTCTCGGTCAGCCCCAGCATTTT CASIPDQGLGQPQHF
TRBD1 TRBJ1-2 TRBV7-9 - TGTGCCAGCAGCGAGGACAGGGCCGACTATGGCTACACCTTC CASSEDRADYGYTF
- TRBJ2-2 TRBV7-8 - TGTGCCAGCAGCTTTAGAAAGACCGGGGAGCTGTTTTTT CASSFRKTGELFF
TRBD1 TRBJ2-1 TRBV4-2 - TGTGCCAGCGGAAACAGGGGCCCGGGAAACAATGAGCAGTTCTTC CASGNRGPGNNEQFF